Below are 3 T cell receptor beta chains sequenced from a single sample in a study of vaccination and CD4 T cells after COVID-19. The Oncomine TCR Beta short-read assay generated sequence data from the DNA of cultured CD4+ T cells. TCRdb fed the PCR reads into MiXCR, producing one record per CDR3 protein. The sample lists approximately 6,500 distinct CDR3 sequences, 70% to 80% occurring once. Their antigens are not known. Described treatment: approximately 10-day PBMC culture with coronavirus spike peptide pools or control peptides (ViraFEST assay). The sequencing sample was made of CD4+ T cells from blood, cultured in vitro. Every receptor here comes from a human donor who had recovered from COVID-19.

CDR3 DNA sequence: TGCGCCAGCAGCACCGGTGGGTTGGGGGATACGCAGTATTTT. Its protein product is CASSTGGLGDTQYF. The V call is TRBV5-1, the J call TRBJ2-3; D call uncertain. V shed 4 bases and J shed 6 bases, with 15 bases lying between them. The CDR3 runs to 14 residues. Per germline, CDR1 SGHRS and CDR2 YFSETQ.

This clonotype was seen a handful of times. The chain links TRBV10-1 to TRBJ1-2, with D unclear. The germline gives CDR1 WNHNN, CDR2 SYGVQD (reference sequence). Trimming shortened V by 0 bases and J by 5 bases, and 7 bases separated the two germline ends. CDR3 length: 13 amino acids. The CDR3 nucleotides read TGCGCCAGCAGTGAGTCGGTCTTATATGGCTACACCTTC. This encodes CASSESVLYGYTF.

The CDR3: CASSYSAGFEGQPQHF. CDR3 nucleotides: TGTGCCAGCAGTTACTCGGCAGGGTTCGAGGGTCAGCCCCAGCATTTT. The V and J genes are TRBV6-5 and TRBJ1-5, with D perhaps matching TRBD1 (5 bases). Germline loops: CDR1 MNHEY, CDR2 SVGAGI. The ends were cut back, 0 bases at V and 6 bases at J, with 15 bases in the middle. CDR3 length: 16 residues.